The rows below give T cell receptor beta chains drawn from one sample of a study of T cell responses to AZD1222 COVID-19 vaccine. The protocol was immunoSEQ multiplex PCR, while the TCRdb copy is restricted to in-frame clones and leaves out a portion. The table records around 140,000 clones, just over 90% of them present only once. This sample comprised peripheral blood, obtained 28 days after the second AZD1222 dose. These receptors all come from an adult who received the AZD1222 COVID-19 vaccine. The conserved cysteine and the conserved F or W are not part of the CDR3 here. The order of the fields is J gene, clone size, V gene, CDR3 protein. Size values are once, few and many counts, or a class for expanded clones, and some rows have none.

TRBJ1-1 | once | TRBV28 | ASSSHKTWNTEAF
TRBJ2-1 | - | TRBV7-8 | ASSLVRVWGEQF
TRBJ2-2 | - | TRBV5-6 | ASSFSRVRGELF
TRBJ1-1 | few | TRBV6-5 | ASRGGGADTEAF
TRBJ2-7 | - | TRBV9 | ASTPGSGRASYEQY
TRBJ2-5 | - | TRBV7-8 | ASSSSRARGSQETQY
TRBJ2-1 | - | TRBV7-9 | ASSQGLAGGEQF
TRBJ2-7 | - | TRBV19 | ASSIHRGEVYEQY
TRBJ2-3 | - | TRBV9 | AGSAREWTDTQY
TRBJ2-7 | - | TRBV6-5 | ASSWGLANYEQY
TRBJ1-4 | few | TRBV5-6 | ASSFGATNEKLF
TRBJ1-2 | - | TRBV6-5 | ASKPLGEGYT
TRBJ2-3 | - | TRBV4-2 | ASSQDITGGTDTQY
TRBJ2-6 | - | TRBV18 | ASSPGIGANVLT
TRBJ2-7 | - | TRBV11-2 | ASSRSQGVGSYEQY
TRBJ1-5 | - | TRBV7-9 | ASSLDSQPQH
TRBJ1-5 | - | TRBV6-5 | ASSYGETNQPQH
TRBJ1-2 | - | TRBV6-1 | ASSELGTGNNYGYT
TRBJ2-7 | - | TRBV7-9 | ASSLDSAKDYEQY
TRBJ1-5 | - | TRBV20-1 | SASQGHEKNPQH
TRBJ1-2 | - | TRBV7-9 | ASSLATGRLRNGYT
TRBJ2-1 | - | TRBV4-1 | ASSQVTNEQF
TRBJ1-3 | - | TRBV19 | ASSPPEGVGNTIY
TRBJ2-7 | - | TRBV29-1 | SVEGGDVYEQY
TRBJ2-7 | - | TRBV19 | ASSSRDRGPEQY
TRBJ1-5 | - | TRBV2 | ASSDMGNQPQH
TRBJ1-5 | - | TRBV6-5 | ASSYSGTYQPQH
TRBJ2-3 | once | TRBV5-1 | ASSDRQGADTQY
TRBJ2-7 | few | TRBV27 | ASRGAFKSYEQY
TRBJ1-4 | - | TRBV2 | ASRPDSATNEKLF
TRBJ2-2 | - | TRBV18 | ASSPLAGDTGELF
TRBJ1-2 | - | TRBV23-1 | ASSQSRGAWDGYT
TRBJ2-7 | - | TRBV6-5 | ASSPIRVRVEEQY
TRBJ2-3 | - | TRBV20-1 | SASVQGADTQY
TRBJ2-4 | - | TRBV28 | AAGKEVKNIQY
TRBJ2-7 | - | TRBV11-2 | ASSLQGVLVD
TRBJ1-2 | - | TRBV28 | ASSIGHRLSNYGYT
TRBJ1-6 | once | TRBV11-2 | ASSLKARGIINSPLH
TRBJ2-7 | - | TRBV21-1 | ASSVPGQGNHEQY
TRBJ1-2 | - | TRBV5-1 | ASSPGGKVRGYT
TRBJ2-7 | - | TRBV19 | ASSARDRVSGEQY
TRBJ1-6 | once | TRBV30 | AWTIYGQFNSPLH
TRBJ2-5 | once | TRBV14 | ASSPIQGAGETQY
TRBJ1-1 | - | TRBV11-2 | ASSPTVNTEAF
TRBJ2-3 | - | TRBV2 | ASSRDRVHTDTQY
TRBJ2-6 | - | TRBV4-1 | ASSQDAGSLTANVLT
TRBJ1-1 | once | TRBV9 | ASSVAGESAEAF
TRBJ2-1 | - | TRBV4-2 | ASSQDSLAGSLLYEQF
TRBJ1-2 | - | TRBV6-1 | ASSEAHYGYT